A few counts support the clone carrying this T cell receptor beta chain. CDR3 length: 14 residues. Trimming left V 7 bases short and J 4 bases short, with 16 bases between. CDR1 is LGHDT and CDR2 is YNNKEL in the germline V gene (reference sequence). There were TCR beta CDR3 regions amplified from RNA transcripts. The TCR CDR3 was amplified in a first-round RT-PCR using the HTBI primer set. TCRdb itself ran the multiplex PCR reads through MiXCR, one entry per CDR3 protein. This sample carries under 650,000 distinct CDR3 sequences, about a sixth of them seen once, and the ten largest clones take approximately 3.8%. This specimen comes from a study of T cells in Graves' hyperthyroidism and ophthalmopathy.

The chain recombines TRBV3-1 with TRBJ2-5; maybe TRBD2 (6 bases). This receptor was obtained from a woman aged 25 to 39 with Graves' hyperthyroidism. Input material: blood. The chain's CDR3 is CASTGGRRGETQYF. CDR3 coding DNA: TGTGCCAGCACTGGGGGAAGGAGGGGAGAGACCCAGTACTTC.